This T cell receptor (beta chain) was sequenced for a study of T cells in Graves' hyperthyroidism and ophthalmopathy. The CDR3 is 15 amino acids. Trimming left V 7 bases short and J 1 base short, with 16 bases between. This clonotype has at least ten counts. Its target is not known. Study-wide results and limits: Among clonotypes expanded in thyroid above 0.001, most were also found in blood. Median prediction lead before ophthalmopathy onset was around 7 months with the model.

Clinical symptoms, serum thyroxine and TRAb, thyroid ultrasound and orbital computed tomography were used for the diagnoses. PBMCs were sourced from around 10 ml fresh peripheral blood. The source material, RNA transcripts, was used to amplify TCR beta CDR3 regions. The study used the HTBI primer set for a first-round RT-PCR of the TCR CDR3. Each CDR3 protein gets one entry after TCRdb re-called the multiplex PCR reads with MiXCR. The repertoire consists of under 400,000 distinct CDR3 sequences, with 14% occurring once and the leading ten covering about 11%. This chain joins TRBV12-3 or TRBV12-4 and TRBJ1-1, with no clear D. This TCR came from a woman aged 55 to 70 with Graves' hyperthyroidism. The sequenced material came from blood. Here the CDR3 reads CASNPQRAGNTEAFF. For the CDR3, the DNA is TGTGCCAGCAACCCGCAGCGGGCAGGGAACACTGAAGCTTTCTTT.